This T cell receptor beta chain was identified in a study of OX40 agonist ivuxolimab in advanced cancers. Overall study context: It was ivuxolimab, an agonistic anti-OX40 (CD134) antibody, that patients were treated with. Participants averaged around 60 years of age (range about 23 to 80) and were around 80% male.

Assay used: immunoSEQ multiplex PCR; TCRdb lists only in-frame clones, some missing. Among more than 95,000 clones, 85% to 95% were seen once, and the ten largest hold approximately 0.81%. Blood was sampled at baseline, cycle 4 day 1, and cycle 7 day 1. Trimming removed 2 bases from V and 4 bases from J, with 12 bases in between. In germline, CDR1 is SGHTA, CDR2 FQGNSA. The CDR3 is 15 residues long. The source material was CD4+ or CD8+ T cells sorted from blood, sampled in a trial of the OX40 agonist ivuxolimab. This chain connects TRBV7-2 to TRBJ1-5; D is possibly TRBD1 (5 bases). This receptor was taken from an adult with an advanced solid tumor such as melanoma, head and neck, liver or kidney cancer. This chain's CDR3 is CASSLLGRANQPQHF. For the CDR3, the DNA is TGTGCCAGCAGCTTATTAGGCAGGGCGAATCAGCCCCAGCATTTT.